These 19 T cell receptor beta chains originate from one sample sequenced in a study of T cell repertoires in cytomegalovirus infection. TCRdb ran MiXCR on the reads and lists one entry per CDR3 protein. Among some 700,000 distinct CDR3 sequences listed, roughly a third were seen once. Their specific antigens are unknown. The sample consisted of cultured PBMCs, taken from culture after CMV antigen stimulation. The source of these receptors is a human donor in good health (CMV status not recorded). Some clones in this sample may be carry-over from other donors' samples.

This clonotype was counted many times. The V and J genes are TRBV7-2 and TRBJ1-1; D is unclear. This CDR3 spans 14 amino acids. Trimming took off 1 base at V and 11 bases at J, with 17 bases between the two ends. In germline, CDR1 is SGHTA, CDR2 FQGNSA. CDR3 protein: CASSLDGQALMAFF. The CDR3 DNA follows: TGTGCCAGCAGCTTAGATGGGCAGGCACTGATGGCTTTCTTT.

This clonotype has more than one count but fewer than ten. The V gene is TRBV12-3 or TRBV12-4, the J gene TRBJ2-2; weak D call: TRBD2 (5 bases). The V end was cut by 6 bases, the J end by 6 bases, with 23 bases between. CDR3 length: 17 amino acids. The CDR3 is CASSHPNRRTGPGELFF. CDR3 DNA sequence: TGTGCCAGCAGCCACCCAAATCGGCGGACTGGGCCCGGGGAGCTGTTTTTT.

This clonotype was detected a few times. V and J are TRBV18 and TRBJ1-5, with a tentative D call TRBD1 (6 bases). Trimming shortened V by 3 bases and J by 9 bases, and 12 bases separated the two germline ends. Germline CDR1 is KGHSH and CDR2 is LQKENI. There are 13 residues in the CDR3. CDR3 bases: TGTGCCAGCTCACCGGGGGCCCGGGCGCCCCAGCATTTT. It translates to CASSPGARAPQHF.

The chain uses TRBV7-6 and TRBJ1-4; D is unclear. This CDR3 is 15 amino acids long. V lost 4 bases, J lost 5 bases, and 14 bases lay in between. Germline V CDR1 and CDR2: SGHVS, FNYEAQ. The DNA for the CDR3 is TGTGCCAGCAGCTCTAACACGCATAAGAATGAAAAACTGTTTTTT. Protein: CASSSNTHKNEKLFF.

This clonotype was observed many times. The gene calls are TRBV7-2 and TRBJ1-2; a weak D match, TRBD1 (6 bases). The CDR3 is made up of 14 amino acids. Between the trimmed V and J ends, which lost 1 base and 4 bases, there was a span of 10 bases. Germline lookup yields CDR1 SGHTA and CDR2 FQGNSA. The CDR3 bases are TGTGCCAGCAGCTTAGGTGGGGGCGCCTATGGCTACACCTTC. Its protein is CASSLGGGAYGYTF. Based on the CDR3 plus reference TRBV7-2 and TRBJ1-2, the full variable domain is GAGVSQSPSNKVTEKGKDVELRCDPISGHTALYWYRQSLGQGLEFLIYFQGNSAPDKSGLPSDRFSAERTGGSVSTLTIQRTQQEDSAVYLCASSLGGGAYGYTFGSGTRLTVV.

The chain links TRBV12-3 or TRBV12-4 to TRBJ2-7; 7 bases map to TRBD1. This CDR3 region has 14 residues. V shed 7 bases, J shed 1 base, and the junction held 7 bases outside the gene matches. Written as DNA, the CDR3 is TGTGCCAGCAACCTACGGGACAGTTCCTACGAGCAGTACTTC. It translates to CASNLRDSSYEQYF.

Ten or more counts support this clonotype. The CDR3 is CASSSADIFHEQFF. The CDR3 coding sequence is TGTGCCAGCAGCTCCGCGGACATTTTCCATGAGCAGTTCTTC. The chain combines TRBV7-2 with TRBJ2-1; possible D gene TRBD1, 5 bases. This CDR3 contains 14 residues. V was trimmed by 4 bases and J by 8 bases, leaving 15 bases between them. CDR1 and CDR2 (germline): SGHTA, FQGNSA.

This clonotype was seen repeatedly, ten times or more. The V and J genes are TRBV7-2 and TRBJ2-3; 9 nucleotides line up with TRBD2. The CDR3 extends over 15 amino acids. J lost 4 bases, V lost 8 bases, and 10 bases had no gene match. Germline-derived CDR1 and CDR2 are SGHTA and FQGNSA. This CDR3 reads CASGLTSGQADTQYF. The CDR3 nucleotides are TGTGCCAGCGGATTGACTAGCGGCCAGGCAGATACGCAGTATTTT. The full variable domain, rest sourced from reference TRBV7-2 and TRBJ2-3, is GAGVSQSPSNKVTEKGKDVELRCDPISGHTALYWYRQSLGQGLEFLIYFQGNSAPDKSGLPSDRFSAERTGGSVSTLTIQRTQQEDSAVYLCASGLTSGQADTQYFGPGTRLTVL.

This chain uses TRBV28 with TRBJ2-5; D unresolved. V lost 7 bases and J lost 5, with 11 bases in between. CDR1 and CDR2 (germline): MDHEN, SYDVKM. The CDR3 loop spans 12 amino acids. CDR3 protein: CASTGVLETQYF. The CDR3 nucleotides are TGTGCCAGCACTGGAGTGTTGGAGACCCAGTACTTC.

The chain links TRBV5-8 to TRBJ1-5; weak D call: TRBD1 (6 bases). The CDR3 spans 16 residues. Trimming pared 4 bases from V and 2 bases from J, leaving 16 bases between. Germline CDR1 SGHTS, CDR2 YDEGEE. CDR3 nucleotide sequence: TGTGCCAGCAGCCACCTCCCGGGGGCAGGCAATCAGCCCCAGCATTTT. Translating it yields CASSHLPGAGNQPQHF.

This clonotype occurred once. DNA of the CDR3: TGCAGTGCTAGTTCAGCGGGAGGGGTGGATGAGCAGTTCTTC. This encodes CSASSAGGVDEQFF. The chain joins TRBV20-1 to TRBJ2-1, with TRBD2 matching over 10 bases. The CDR3 extends over 14 amino acids. V was clipped by 3 bases and J by 8 bases; unmatched bases: 7. Germline V CDR1 and CDR2: DFQATT, SNEGSKA (reference sequence).

The chain carries TRBV19 and TRBJ1-4, with a tentative D call TRBD1 (5 bases). Trimming cost V 5 bases and J 3 bases, with 13 bases left between them. The CDR3 has 15 amino acids. Germline loops: CDR1 LNHDA, CDR2 SQIVND (reference sequence). The CDR3 DNA is TGTGCCAGTAGTCAACGACAGTCAGCTAATGAAAAACTGTTTTTT. Protein product: CASSQRQSANEKLFF.

This chain links TRBV15 with TRBJ2-7, with D unresolved. With 2 bases removed from V and 4 bases from J, the gap between germline ends came to 6 bases. This CDR3 has 12 residues. From germline, CDR1 is LNHNV and CDR2 YYDKDF (reference sequence). Written as DNA, the CDR3 is TGTGCCACCAGCAGATTAACTTACGAGCAGTACTTC. Translated: CATSRLTYEQYF.

This clonotype was seen a few times. The chain employs TRBV5-1 and TRBJ1-1; a possible D gene is TRBD1 (5 bases). The CDR3 is made up of 17 amino acids. Trimming pared 4 bases from V and 4 bases from J, leaving 23 bases between. Per the germline V gene, CDR1 is SGHRS and CDR2 is YFSETQ. Written as DNA, the CDR3 is TGCGCCAGCAGCGCAGGATGGCTTCGGGGCGCATCCACTGAAGCTTTCTTT. It encodes CASSAGWLRGASTEAFF.

The chain joins TRBV11-2 to TRBJ2-1; tentatively, D is TRBD2 (5 bases). CDR1 is SGHAT and CDR2 is FQNNGV in the germline V gene. V was trimmed by 3 bases and J by 5 bases, leaving 14 bases between them. This CDR3 is 15 amino acids long. CDR3 region: CASSFFGLLNNEQFF. CDR3 in DNA: TGTGCCAGCAGCTTTTTTGGACTCCTGAACAATGAGCAGTTCTTC.

The chain carries TRBV20-1 and TRBJ2-2; no clear D gene. Trimming pared 7 bases from V and 5 bases from J, leaving 14 bases between. This CDR3 has 13 residues. In germline, CDR1 is DFQATT, CDR2 SNEGSKA (reference sequence). The CDR3 sequence is CSVADHWTGELFF. The DNA of the CDR3 is TGCAGTGTCGCGGACCATTGGACCGGGGAGCTGTTTTTT.

The J gene is TRBJ1-5, the V gene TRBV19; D unclear. Germline V gene sequence: CDR1 LNHDA, CDR2 SQIVND (reference sequence). V gave up 6 bases and J gave up 3 bases, with 9 bases separating them. CDR3 length equals 13 residues. CDR3 sequence reads: CASSRTDNQPQHF. The CDR3 DNA reads as TGTGCCAGTAGCCGCACAGACAATCAGCCCCAGCATTTT.

This clonotype was detected only a few times. The chain joins TRBV10-3 to TRBJ1-6, with D uncertain. CDR3 size: 14 residues. V was pared by 3 bases and J by 9 bases, with 12 bases between. The germline V gene encodes CDR1 ENHRY and CDR2 SYGVKD. CDR3 region: CAISERQLPSPLHF. The CDR3 DNA reads as TGTGCCATCAGTGAAAGGCAGCTACCTTCACCCCTCCACTTT.

This sequence joins TRBV7-6 and TRBJ2-1; D is uncertain. The CDR3 loop spans 12 amino acids. Deletions cut 3 bases from V and 8 bases from J, with 8 bases between. Germline assignment: CDR1 SGHVS and CDR2 FNYEAQ. The DNA for the CDR3 is TGTGCCAGCAGCTTCCCTGAGGATGAGCAGTTCTTC. Protein sequence: CASSFPEDEQFF.